The clone carrying this TCR beta chain was observed a single time. The antigen remains undetermined. This CDR3 comprises 12 residues. The germline V gene encodes CDR1 SQVTM and CDR2 ANQGSEA. V was cut by 4 bases and J by 3 bases, with 6 bases left in between. CD8+ and CD4+ T cells from blood underwent TCR beta sequencing, which was carried out in a high-throughput format. Negative isolation yielded CD4+ and CD8+ T cells, and FACS enriched TEMRA cells. This sample is part of a study of CD8 T cells in Susac syndrome. Study findings and constraints: A relatively small number of individuals underwent TCR sequencing and HLA analysis.

An amount of RNA that ranged from about 0.45 to 1 ug was reverse transcribed with random hexamers. Amplification of the TCR beta CDR3 was carried out by immunoSEQ multiplex PCR, which spanned a total of 54 Vbeta and 13 Jbeta segments. Each CDR3 protein gets one entry after TCRdb re-called the immunoSEQ multiplex PCR reads with MiXCR. The table lists 250,000 to 350,000 distinct CDR3 sequences, roughly 81% of them singletons. Sequencing was done on a sample of CD8+ T cells from PBMCs. The clonotype originates from a human donor with multiple sclerosis. V gene TRBV29-1 combines with J gene TRBJ2-2; D is unclear. Here the CDR3 reads CSVAQYTGELFF. CDR3 nucleotides: TGCAGCGTTGCTCAATACACCGGGGAGCTGTTTTTT.